This TCR beta chain emerged from a study of persistence of HIV-infected CD4 T cells (dated by TCRdb to 2018 to 2020). In terms of the full investigation: The study isolated CMV- and HIV-1 Gag-responding CD4+ T cells from ART-treated individuals to examine antigen-driven clonal expansion of HIV-1-infected cells. Participants had been on suppressive ART for a median of roughly 8 years. Apart from a couple of participants who underwent leukapheresis at a single time point, peripheral blood samples of up to about 180 mL were collected from participants at multiple time points. Proviral sequencing was used to assess clonality among infected cells, whereas TCRbeta sequencing gauged the clonality of all cells within each sorted population. For the TCR cluster analysis across participants, eight or nine participants were included for CMV and six or seven participants for Gag.

As regards this clone: Its antigen remains undetermined. Per-base qualities were not stored, and no clone one base away is much larger.

In light of the paper, this sample's treatment or condition label describes: suppressive antiretroviral therapy. A pool of overlapping HIV-1 Gag 15-mer peptides was used at around 1 ug per peptide per mL for cell stimulation. Memory CD4+ T cells that did not respond, being CD40L-negative, CD69-negative and CD45RO-high, were sorted as memory populations depleted of antigen-responding cells. Participants were HIV-1-infected adults who started suppressive ART during chronic infection. Plasma HIV-1 RNA had been undetectable (below 50 copies/mL) in participants for at least 4 years. To be included, participants needed a CD4+ T cell count above 400 cells/uL and a positive CMV serology. Before stimulation, PBMCs were isolated using density centrifugation and depleted of CD8+ T cells. For about 20 hours, CD8-depleted PBMCs were stimulated with anti-CD28/CD49d costimulation, a CD40-blocking antibody, and enfuvirtide, which was added to prevent new infections. Cell sorting was done on a Beckman Coulter MoFlo Legacy or XDP sorter, and dead cells were excluded with propidium iodide. For samples with more than one million cells, genomic DNA was extracted with the QIAamp DNA Mini Kit, and for all other samples the Quick-DNA Microprep Kit was used.

The immunoSEQ hsTCRB assay version 4 in survey mode was used to sequence TCRbeta repertoires from genomic DNA. Genomic DNA was diluted to 7.5 to 10 ng/uL, using up to 1 ug per sample for TCRbeta sequencing. The paper's processing steps were these. ImmunoSeq Analyzer 3.0 was used for analysis of TCRbeta data, and diversity was computed on productive nucleotide rearrangements. The improved Chao index was used to estimate lower-bound TCR diversity, and the Gini coefficient was used to estimate clonality using the Immunarch R package. Nucleotide rearrangements that differed but encoded the same CDR3beta amino acid sequence were counted as separate clonotypes. Differential abundance analysis identified TCRbeta sequences significantly enriched in antigen-responding cells relative to anti-CD3/anti-CD28-activated cells. GLIPH2 grouped TCRs by predicted peptide-MHC specificity, both within each participant and across combined participant data sets. TCRdb holds this immuneACCESS table with in-frame rearrangements only. Some clones are missing; in checked studies, unresolved V genes explain under half, and the rest has no known cause. The DNA gave D and trimming, while V, J and clone size come from that table. The sample table holds about 40,000 clones, of which 85% were seen once. Around 5.4% of the sample is in the top ten clones.

In the germline V gene, CDR1 corresponds to SGDLS and CDR2 to YYNGEE. Trimming costs V 4 bases and J 3 bases, and their ends lie 14 bases apart. Including the terminal cysteine and phenylalanine, the CDR3 comprises 14 residues. Only the CDR3 DNA is retained, 42 bases long and in frame from the first base. Results the study describes overall, beyond this receptor: Within the same sorted populations, how oligoclonal the TCRs were correlated with how oligoclonal the proviruses were. Antigen-responding cells were enriched for expanded CDR3beta sequences that were degenerate, which suggests that CD4+ responses to CMV and Gag underwent convergent selection. Significantly lower TCRbeta richness was observed in CMV- and Gag-responding cells than in anti-CD3/anti-CD28-responding cells, and higher oligoclonality was observed in CMV-responding cells than in CD3/CD28-stimulated and Gag-responding cells. Only a small number of individuals took part in the study, and only a limited range of antigens was tested. Because the TCR analyses were done in bulk, restricting them to just the rare CMV-responding cells that actually carried HIV-1 proviruses was not possible.

Sequenced here: cultured CD4+ T cells from PBMCs, sampled from a patient who received antiretroviral therapy. The cell subset or site label here, explained by the study, means: CD40L-CD69- CD45RO-high memory CD4 T cells not responding to Gag peptides. The receptor comes from an adult with HIV. The donor label of this sample is uncertain. This sequence uses TRBV9 and TRBJ2-7; a tentative D call is TRBD2 (5 bases match). The nucleotide sequence is TGTGCCAGCAGCCCCCAAGACTACCTCTACGAGCAGTACTTC. Its coded protein is CASSPQDYLYEQYF.